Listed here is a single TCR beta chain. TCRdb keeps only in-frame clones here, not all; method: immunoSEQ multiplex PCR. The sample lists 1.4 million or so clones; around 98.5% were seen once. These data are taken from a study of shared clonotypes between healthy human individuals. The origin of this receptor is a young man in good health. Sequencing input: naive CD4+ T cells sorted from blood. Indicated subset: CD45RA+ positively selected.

CDR3 residues: CASSPGLAGFAGELFF. The DNA of the CDR3 is TGTGCCAGCAGCCCCGGACTAGCGGGATTCGCCGGGGAGCTGTTTTTT. The chain joins TRBV7-8 to TRBJ2-2; TRBD2 matches at 12 bases. The CDR3 consists of 16 residues. V dropped 5 bases and J dropped 6; count of bases not matched to a gene: 7. Germline V CDR1 and CDR2: SGHVS, FQNEAQ.